This T cell receptor (beta chain) was recorded in a study of blood T cell repertoires in COVID-19. Across the whole study: From T cells, B-cell-depleted T cells, or PBMCs came the material, which was cDNA or gDNA.

The germline CDR1 and CDR2 sequences are MGHDK and SYGVNS. This CDR3 contains 13 residues. J lost 2 bases, V lost 4 bases, and 1 base had no gene match. In the authors' methods: Reference gene primers were amplified, and this amplification served to estimate nucleated cell counts. This table comes from immunoSEQ multiplex PCR, and its TCRdb copy is limited to in-frame clones, with some not included. V and J calls and clone size are those listed in that table; D and trimming were worked out from the DNA. Seen here are about 200,000 clones, about 85% observed once, and the top ten hold approximately 7.9%. In its sample, this clone was seen once.

The V call is TRBV25-1, the J call TRBJ2-5; 7 bases are shared with TRBD1. What was sequenced was peripheral blood. The clonotype was recovered from a woman of 80 years or more with acute or convalescent COVID-19. In DNA, the CDR3 is TGTGCCAGCAGTGGACAGGGTCAAGAGACCCAGTACTTC. This gives the protein CASSGQGQETQYF.